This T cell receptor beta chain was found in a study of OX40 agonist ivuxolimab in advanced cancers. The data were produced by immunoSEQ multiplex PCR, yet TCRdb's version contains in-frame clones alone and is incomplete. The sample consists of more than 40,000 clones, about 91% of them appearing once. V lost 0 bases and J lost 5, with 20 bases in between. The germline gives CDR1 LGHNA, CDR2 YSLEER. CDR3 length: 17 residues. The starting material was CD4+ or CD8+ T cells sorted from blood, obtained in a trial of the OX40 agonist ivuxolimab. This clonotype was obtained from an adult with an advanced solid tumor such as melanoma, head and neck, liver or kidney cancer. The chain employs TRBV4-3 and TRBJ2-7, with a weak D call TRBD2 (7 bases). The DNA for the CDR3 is TGCGCCAGCAGCCAAGAAGAAAGGGGGGAGGGAGTCAACGAGCAGTACTTC. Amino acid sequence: CASSQEERGEGVNEQYF.